The sequence of this T cell receptor beta chain was determined in a study of Graves' ophthalmopathy and Graves' hyperthyroidism. Study at large: No progression to ophthalmopathy over 18 months defined stable hyperthyroidism. The study's findings and limits: The model predicted ophthalmopathy progression with over 60% sensitivity and 72% to 85% specificity.

Amplification from RNA transcripts yielded the TCR beta CDR3 regions. RT-PCR with HTBI primers came first, then second-round multiplex PCR. MiXCR, run by TCRdb on the multiplex PCR reads, gives a single entry per CDR3 protein. The sample yields over a million distinct CDR3 sequences, approximately 35% seen once. The V end was cut by 5 bases, the J end by 5 bases, with 12 bases between. The CDR3 extends over 12 amino acids. Germline-derived CDR1 and CDR2 are DFQATT and SNEGSKA (reference sequence). Eligible hyperthyroidism cases comprised new diagnoses of under 2 months' duration in individuals aged 18 to 65. Other autoimmune diseases, uncontrolled infections, pregnancy or lactation excluded patients from enrollment. As regards this clonotype: The antigen is unknown.

The origin of this receptor is an adult man with Graves' hyperthyroidism. Sequencing was done on a sample of peripheral blood or thyroid tissue (not recorded which). The genes are TRBV20-1 and TRBJ2-5; D call uncertain. CDR3 region: CSAEEGLETQYF. In DNA form, the CDR3 reads TGCAGTGCTGAAGAAGGTTTGGAGACCCAGTACTTC.